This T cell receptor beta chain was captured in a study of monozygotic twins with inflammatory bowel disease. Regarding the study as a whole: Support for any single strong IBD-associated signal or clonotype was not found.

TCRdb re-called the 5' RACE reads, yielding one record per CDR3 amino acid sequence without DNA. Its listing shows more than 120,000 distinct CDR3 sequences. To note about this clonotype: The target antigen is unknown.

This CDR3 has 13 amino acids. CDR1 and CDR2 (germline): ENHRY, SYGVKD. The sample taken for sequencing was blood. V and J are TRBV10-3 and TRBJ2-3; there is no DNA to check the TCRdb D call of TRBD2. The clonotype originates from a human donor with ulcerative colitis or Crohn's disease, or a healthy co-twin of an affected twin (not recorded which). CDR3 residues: CAISDRGSDTQYF.